The present T cell receptor beta chain was sequenced within a study of cytomegalovirus exposure and HLA in healthy donors (dated by TCRdb to 2016 to 2017). In terms of the full investigation: In an earlier analysis of about 560 of the donors, approximately 260 Gb of sequence data and 90 million to 120 million unique TCR beta sequences from 180 million or so T cells were reported. In a later analysis, previously published TCR beta repertoires from roughly 710 donors were re-analyzed and high-resolution HLA genotyping was added so that TCR occurrence patterns could be studied. The study profiled the T cell repertoires of 666 subjects by immunosequencing and related them to cytomegalovirus serostatus. Rather than using new phenotypic data, the later analysis identified candidate immune exposures from TCR beta sequences and from how often those sequences occurred across donors. Donor age, sex, ethnicity and CMV serostatus were compiled together with the repertoire data. To predict cytomegalovirus infection status, the study brought together high-throughput TCR immunosequencing, statistical association of individual TCRs with disease status, and machine learning. Genome-wide SNP genotypes for about 60% of the roughly 670 donors were used in a later genetic analysis, which treated that subset as a discovery cohort. Of the roughly 390 genotyped donors, 81% were placed in the genetic ancestry cluster associated with self-reported Caucasian donors. Five DR-DQ haplotypes were handled as single units for association and clustering, since linkage in the cohort was strong. An earlier analysis of 500 to 650 of the donors applied high-throughput TCR beta sequencing to assess whether each TCR beta V gene segment acted as functional or pseudogenic. HLA typing included class I and class II loci at four-digit resolution. All discovery cohort repertoires had been generated on a single sequencing platform. About 330 gigabases of sequencing data and about 92 million unique TCR sequences made up an early release that covered roughly 670 HLA-typed donors. Typing coverage differed by locus: A, B, C, DRB1 and DQB1 were typed in about 620-630 donors, DQA1 in 500 to 550, DPA1 in around 610, and DPB1 in just under 480. Along with the roughly 610-subject first cohort, a separate validation cohort of approximately 110 different subjects was used. The study aimed to test whether cataloging public T cell receptors could reveal signatures of past pathogen exposure. Among some 400 genotyped donors of the cohort, an average of roughly 240,000 unique TCR beta nucleotide sequences were sequenced per donor, roughly a sixth of them non-productive.

The cohort consisted of approximately 670 healthy bone marrow donors. At the time of sampling, every cohort member was nominally healthy, though immune exposures that went unrecorded were likely present. The donor was CMV seronegative and belonged to the group of several hundred seronegative cohort members. A peripheral blood sample was collected from each donor, and TCR beta sequencing was performed on peripheral blood mononuclear cells. The Qiagen DNeasy Blood Extraction Kit was used to extract genomic DNA from the blood cell samples. This clone was counted between two and nine times. The target of this receptor is not known. Base-call qualities are not available, and no considerably larger clone is one nucleotide away. The method was the immunoSEQ multiplex PCR assay. The multiplex PCR relied on a mix of 60 forward primers for TCR Vbeta segments and 13 reverse primers for TCR Jbeta segments. Amplification of the CDR3 region of rearranged TCR beta genes was performed with a multiplex PCR assay on genomic DNA. The Illumina HiSeq System was used to sequence the amplified TCR beta libraries as 87-base-pair reads. In the original analysis: In a later analysis, 80 million or so unique TCR beta chains were counted across the approximately 670 repertoires, and about 10 million of these chains were shared by at least two donors. Raw reads were error-corrected and collapsed into unique sequences with a nearest-neighbor algorithm that merged closely related sequences to remove PCR and sequencing errors. CDR3 sequences were aligned to IMGT reference sequences to assign V, D and J gene segments. For a sequence to be retained, a match of at least six nucleotides to both a V gene segment and a J gene segment was required. A rearrangement was called productive if the CDR3 had no stop codons and remained in frame with V and J, and every other rearrangement was called non-productive. CDR3 was defined by IMGT convention, running from the second conserved V-encoded cysteine to the conserved J-encoded phenylalanine. The earlier analysis of 450 to 750 of the donors excluded any sequence lacking an unambiguous match to a single V gene segment. In an earlier analysis of approximately 550 of the donors, V segments were called functional above 56.7% productive rearrangements and were called segregating when the between-donor standard deviation exceeded 5%. A statistical classification framework was built for diagnosing cytomegalovirus status from the catalog of TCR beta chain sequences. V and J gene assignment, in a later analysis, came from comparing TCR nucleotide sequences with IMGT/GENE-DB human TR gene sequences. Using the TCRdist pipeline, a later analysis assigned CDR3 sequences along with most-parsimonious VDJ recombination scenarios. In a later analysis, each TCR beta chain was defined by its CDR3 amino acid sequence together with its V-gene family, and reads lacking a unique V-gene family were excluded. In a later analysis, 550 to 650 highly shared, low-generation-probability nucleotide sequences were removed to address suspected cross-contamination and a sequencing artifact. For each public chain, a later analysis derived a clonal expansion index from normalized ranks of inferred template counts within each repertoire. Generation probabilities in a later analysis came from a VDJ recombination model fitted to out-of-frame rearrangements, and those results were checked against IGoR. In a later analysis, hypergeometric tests were used to score TCR-TCR, TCR-HLA and TCR-CMV co-occurrence, with a repertoire-size bias correction applied to TCR pairs. A later analysis estimated false discovery rates by permuting HLA or CMV assignments 20 times. In a later analysis, co-occurring TCRs were grouped using DBSCAN, with TCRdist sequence similarity added in when clustering inside HLA-allele-positive subsets. Repertoires with fewer than 30,000 or more than 120,000 public chains were left out of co-occurrence clustering, as were five repertoires with anomalous nucleotide sharing. Here the immuneACCESS table is served through TCRdb, limited to in-frame sequences with V and J called. Missing clones are a known gap in these copies; in checked studies unresolved V genes cover under half, and the rest lacks a known reason. V, J and clone size are those of that table, while D and trimming were read from the DNA. The sample yields 150,000 to 200,000 clones; about three quarters were counted once. The biggest ten clones account for about 1.1% of the sample.

Paper-wide results and their limitations: Because counts were too low, around 18 rarely observed V segments, including chromosome 9 orphons, were left out of the earlier analysis of 500 to 650 of the donors. A later analysis found that most CMV-associated TCR beta chains appeared HLA-restricted, with HLA associations seemingly driven largely by CMV exposure. At a false discovery rate of 0.05, a later analysis linked approximately 18,000 TCR beta sequences to specific HLA alleles. A later analysis reported that several top co-occurrence clusters appeared linked to parvovirus B19, influenza, CMV and Epstein-Barr virus. Roughly uniform sequencing depth across donors was assumed in presence/absence analyses, although this assumption may not hold. An earlier analysis of 450 to 750 of the donors showed that most TCR beta V segments appeared in productive rearrangements either about 87% or about 30% of the time, which broadly matched IMGT annotations. A few of the identified cytomegalovirus-associated TCR beta chains were confirmed in vitro to be specific for cytomegalovirus antigens. A cluster of highly shared sequence variants was judged likely to represent a technical artifact of the sequencing pipeline. Correlated functional status among segregating V segments might be attributable to linkage disequilibrium, but an unknown experimental factor could not be ruled out. Cytomegalovirus status was reported to be diagnosed by the classifier with high specificity and sensitivity in both the original and validation cohorts. The authors suggested that the approach could potentially be generalized to other disease states and immunological phenotypes. In a later genetic analysis, fewer N-insertions in productive TCRs were reported among donors in an Asian-associated ancestry cluster than the roughly 700-donor mean. In a later analysis, HLA-associated TCR beta chains were found to be more clonally expanded and to have lower generation probabilities than equally common non-associated chains. Because some donors lacked HLA typing at each locus, the association tests relied only on the typed subset. For the cohort, immune exposure information was limited to CMV serostatus. V-gene and J-gene trimming of TCR beta chains was associated with a missense DCLRE1C variant in a later genetic analysis, and the association was replicated in an independent cohort. The study gave a list of under 200 TCR beta chains associated with cytomegalovirus. Strong co-occurrence of HLA alleles, especially DR and DQ, made assigning TCR associations to individual alleles difficult. The 87-base-pair reads could not distinguish some IMGT-functional V segments, including TRBV6-2 and TRBV6-3, so those segments were excluded. In this cohort, only TCR beta chains were sequenced, and detectable features were limited by the absence of alpha or paired-chain data. A further reported finding was that TCR beta sequences accurately predicted the HLA-A and HLA-B alleles for most subjects in the first cohort. Most TCR sequences were observed very rarely across donors, whereas some public TCRs were present in many individuals. According to a later analysis, TCR association rates differed among HLA loci, with DRB1 alleles showing the most associated TCRs and HLA-C alleles showing the fewest.

V loses 5 bases of germline sequence and J loses 1 base, and the interval between the two ends is 15 bases. Spanning cysteine to phenylalanine, the CDR3 consists of 16 amino acids. The sequence is cut down to CDR3 DNA, 48 bases in frame from base 1. Per the germline V gene (reference sequence), SEHNR is the CDR1 and FQNEAQ is the CDR2. Sequenced: PBMCs. The chain is made from TRBV7-9 and TRBJ1-3, with the identity of the D gene unclear. This TCR was sampled from a woman between 40 and 55 years old in good health and CMV-seronegative. In nucleotide form, the sequence is TGTGCCAGCAGCGCCGGGGAGGGATCATCTGGAAACACCATATATTTT. This is translated as CASSAGEGSSGNTIYF.